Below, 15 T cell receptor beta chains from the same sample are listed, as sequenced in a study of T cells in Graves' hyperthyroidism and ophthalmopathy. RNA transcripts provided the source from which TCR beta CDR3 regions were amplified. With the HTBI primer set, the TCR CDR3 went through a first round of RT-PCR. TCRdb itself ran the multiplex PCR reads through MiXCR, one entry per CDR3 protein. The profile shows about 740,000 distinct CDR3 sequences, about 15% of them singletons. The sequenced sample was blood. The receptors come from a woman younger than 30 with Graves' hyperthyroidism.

The chain's CDR3 is CASSQVLQQYQPQHF. In DNA, the CDR3 is TGCGCCAGCAGCCAAGTGCTCCAGCAATATCAGCCCCAGCATTTT. The chain combines TRBV4-1 with TRBJ1-5; D is ambiguous. Germline-derived CDR1 and CDR2 are MGHRA and YSYEKL. The CDR3 is 15 amino acids. Trimming shortened V by 1 base and J by 5 bases, and 12 bases separated the two germline ends.

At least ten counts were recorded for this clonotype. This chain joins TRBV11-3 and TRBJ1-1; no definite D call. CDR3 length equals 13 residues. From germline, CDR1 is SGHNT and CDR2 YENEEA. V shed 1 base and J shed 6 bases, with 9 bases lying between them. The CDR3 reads CASSLVGESEAFF. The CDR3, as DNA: TGTGCCAGCAGCTTAGTTGGAGAATCTGAAGCTTTCTTT.

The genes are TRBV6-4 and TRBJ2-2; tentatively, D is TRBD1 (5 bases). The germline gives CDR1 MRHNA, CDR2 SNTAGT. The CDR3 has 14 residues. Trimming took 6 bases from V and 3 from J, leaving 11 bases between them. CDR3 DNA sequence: TGTGCCAGCAGGATAGGGGCCTACACCGGGGAGCTGTTTTTT. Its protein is CASRIGAYTGELFF.

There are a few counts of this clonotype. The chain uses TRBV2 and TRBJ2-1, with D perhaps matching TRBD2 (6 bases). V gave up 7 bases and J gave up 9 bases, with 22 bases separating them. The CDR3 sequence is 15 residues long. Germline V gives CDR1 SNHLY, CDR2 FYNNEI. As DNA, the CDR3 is TGTGCCAGCATGAGGAGCGGTCCAGTGGGGGGTGAGCAGTTCTTC. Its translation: CASMRSGPVGGEQFF.

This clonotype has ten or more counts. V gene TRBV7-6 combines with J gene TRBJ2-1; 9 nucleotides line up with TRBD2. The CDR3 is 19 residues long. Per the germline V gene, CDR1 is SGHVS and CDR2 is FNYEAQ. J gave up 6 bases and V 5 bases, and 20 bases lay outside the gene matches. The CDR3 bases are TGTGCCAGCAGCACGCGACGAGCTAAGACAGCGGGAGGCATCAATGAGCAGTTCTTC. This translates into CASSTRRAKTAGGINEQFF.

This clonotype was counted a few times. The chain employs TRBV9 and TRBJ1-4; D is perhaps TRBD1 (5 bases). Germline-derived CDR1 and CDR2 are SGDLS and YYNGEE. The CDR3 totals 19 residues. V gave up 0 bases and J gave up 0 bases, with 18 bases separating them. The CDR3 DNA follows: TGTGCCAGCAGCGTAGGCCGGGGCGGTGATTGGGCAACTAATGAAAAACTGTTTTTT. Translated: CASSVGRGGDWATNEKLFF.

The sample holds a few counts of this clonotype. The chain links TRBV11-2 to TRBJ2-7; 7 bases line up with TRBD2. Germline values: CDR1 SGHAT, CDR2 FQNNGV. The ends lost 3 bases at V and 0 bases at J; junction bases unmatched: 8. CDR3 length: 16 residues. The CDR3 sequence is CASSFGGGDNSYEQYF. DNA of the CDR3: TGTGCCAGCAGCTTTGGTGGGGGGGATAACTCCTACGAGCAGTACTTC.

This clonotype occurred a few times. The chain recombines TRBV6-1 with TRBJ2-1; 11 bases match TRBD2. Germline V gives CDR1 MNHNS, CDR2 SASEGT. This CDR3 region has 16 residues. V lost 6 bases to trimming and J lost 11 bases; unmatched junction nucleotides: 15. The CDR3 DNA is TGTGCCAGCAGCTTAATCTTAGCGGGAGGGCCGACCCAGCAGTTCTTC. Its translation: CASSLILAGGPTQQFF.

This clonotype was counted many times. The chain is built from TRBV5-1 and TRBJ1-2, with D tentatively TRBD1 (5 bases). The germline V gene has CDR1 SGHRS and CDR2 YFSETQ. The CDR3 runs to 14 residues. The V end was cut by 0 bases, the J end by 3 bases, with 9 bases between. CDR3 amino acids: CASSLAQDYYGYTF. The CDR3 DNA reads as TGCGCCAGCAGCTTGGCACAGGACTACTATGGCTACACCTTC.

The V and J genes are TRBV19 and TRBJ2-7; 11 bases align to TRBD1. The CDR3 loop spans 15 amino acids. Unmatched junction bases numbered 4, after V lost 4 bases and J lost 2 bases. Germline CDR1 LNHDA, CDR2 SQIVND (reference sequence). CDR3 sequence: CASSKKGQGAYEQYF. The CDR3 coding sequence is TGTGCCAGTAGTAAAAAGGGACAGGGGGCCTACGAGCAGTACTTC.

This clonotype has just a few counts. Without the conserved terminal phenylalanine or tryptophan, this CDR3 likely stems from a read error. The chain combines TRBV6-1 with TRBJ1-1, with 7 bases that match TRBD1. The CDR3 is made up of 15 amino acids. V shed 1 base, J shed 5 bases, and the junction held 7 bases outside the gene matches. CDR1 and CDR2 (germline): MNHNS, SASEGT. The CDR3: CASSEGSGGKTEAFL. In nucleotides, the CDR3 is TGTGCCAGCAGTGAAGGATCAGGGGGGAAGACTGAAGCTTTCCTT.

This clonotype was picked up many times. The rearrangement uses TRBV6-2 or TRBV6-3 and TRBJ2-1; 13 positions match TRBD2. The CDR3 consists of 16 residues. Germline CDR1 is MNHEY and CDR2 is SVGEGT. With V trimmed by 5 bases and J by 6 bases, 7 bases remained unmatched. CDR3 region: CASSPRTSGSVNEQFF. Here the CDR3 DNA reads TGTGCCAGCAGTCCACGGACTAGCGGGAGTGTCAATGAGCAGTTCTTC.

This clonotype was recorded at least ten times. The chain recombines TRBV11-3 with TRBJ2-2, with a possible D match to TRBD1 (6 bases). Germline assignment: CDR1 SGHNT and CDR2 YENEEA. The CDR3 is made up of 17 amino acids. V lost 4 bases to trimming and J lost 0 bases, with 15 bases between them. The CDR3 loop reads CASSSGAGETNTGELFF. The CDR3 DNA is TGTGCCAGCAGCTCCGGGGCAGGGGAGACGAACACCGGGGAGCTGTTTTTT.

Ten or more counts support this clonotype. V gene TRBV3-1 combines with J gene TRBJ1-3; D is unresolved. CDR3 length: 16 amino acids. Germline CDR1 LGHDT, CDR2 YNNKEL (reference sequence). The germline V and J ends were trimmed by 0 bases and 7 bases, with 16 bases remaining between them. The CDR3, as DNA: TGTGCCAGCAGCCAAGAAATAGGCTGGCCCGCGAACACCATATATTTT. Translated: CASSQEIGWPANTIYF.

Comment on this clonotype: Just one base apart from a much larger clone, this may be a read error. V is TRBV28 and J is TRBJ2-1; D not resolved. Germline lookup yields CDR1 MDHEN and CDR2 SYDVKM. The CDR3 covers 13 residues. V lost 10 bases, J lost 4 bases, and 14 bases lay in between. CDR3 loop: CANRRRGYNEQFF. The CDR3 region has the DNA TGTGCCAACCGCCGACGCGGTTACAATGAGCAGTTCTTC.